This TCR beta chain was obtained from a study of T-cell reconstitution after alpha-beta-depleted transplantation in children. Preparing the TCRbeta library involved the use of unique molecular identifiers. TCRdb ran MiXCR on the PCR reads and lists one entry per CDR3 protein. The data show around 400,000 distinct CDR3 sequences, roughly 22% seen once. With 3 bases removed from V and 2 bases from J, the gap between germline ends came to 13 bases. The CDR3 has 14 amino acids. Germline CDR1 is DFQATT and CDR2 is SNEGSKA (reference sequence). This receptor was obtained from a human donor who donated a stem cell graft to a child with acute myeloid leukemia. Source: PBMCs from the stem cell graft donor, taken from the stem cell graft. The rearrangement uses TRBV20-1 and TRBJ2-5; a weak D match, TRBD1 (6 bases). CDR3 protein: CSASVAGQQETQYF. CDR3 DNA sequence: TGCAGTGCTAGTGTAGCCGGACAGCAAGAGACCCAGTACTTC.